This record looks at one T cell receptor beta chain sequence and its context. This sample is part of a study of blood T cell repertoires in COVID-19. Study-level information: The samples span acute and convalescent COVID-19 from the United States, Italy and Spain. The cDNA or gDNA used as material had been derived from T cells, B-cell-depleted T cells, or PBMCs.

Source study methods: Estimates of nucleated cell counts were drawn from the amplification of reference gene primers. Here immunoSEQ multiplex PCR was the method, and the copy in TCRdb shows in-frame clones only, minus some. For V, J and clone size, that table is used; D and trimming come from the DNA. The table records roughly 290,000 clones, 80% to 85% of them present only once. Seattle patients were enrolled during active infection and followed longitudinally. In germline, CDR1 is LNHDA, CDR2 SQIVND (reference sequence). V was clipped by 3 bases and J by 0 bases; unmatched bases: 7. This CDR3 has 18 residues.

The rearrangement joins TRBV19 to TRBJ2-6; 8 nucleotides agree with TRBD1. This receptor was obtained from a person between 65 and 79 years old with COVID-19, enrolled during active disease. Sequenced input: peripheral blood. Here the CDR3 DNA reads TGTGCCAGTAGTATCCGACGGACAGGGATCTCTGGGGCCAACGTCCTGACTTTC. Encoded protein: CASSIRRTGISGANVLTF.